The source of this T cell receptor beta chain is a study of blood T cell repertoires in COVID-19. Turning to the study itself: From the United States, Italy and Spain came samples of acute and convalescent COVID-19. The analysed material was cDNA or gDNA that came from T cells, B-cell-depleted T cells, or PBMCs.

Authors' analysis steps: The authors estimated nucleated cell counts from reference gene primer amplification. Here immunoSEQ multiplex PCR was the method, and the copy in TCRdb shows in-frame clones only, minus some. V and J calls and clone size are as listed in that table; D and trimming were resolved from the DNA. The table records approximately 85,000 clones, around 92% of them present only once. This clone was picked up one time. This sequence originates from a woman aged 55-75 years with active COVID-19. The material sequenced was peripheral blood.

The CDR3 bases are TGTGCCAGCAGCAACCATTCCCTTCCCACGACTGACAACACCGGGGAGCTGTTTTTT. Translating gives CASSNHSLPTTDNTGELFF. The chain is built from TRBV21-1 and TRBJ2-2; the table gives TRBD2 as D, unverified against the DNA. TRBV21-1 is listed as a pseudogene. The length of the CDR3 is 19 residues.